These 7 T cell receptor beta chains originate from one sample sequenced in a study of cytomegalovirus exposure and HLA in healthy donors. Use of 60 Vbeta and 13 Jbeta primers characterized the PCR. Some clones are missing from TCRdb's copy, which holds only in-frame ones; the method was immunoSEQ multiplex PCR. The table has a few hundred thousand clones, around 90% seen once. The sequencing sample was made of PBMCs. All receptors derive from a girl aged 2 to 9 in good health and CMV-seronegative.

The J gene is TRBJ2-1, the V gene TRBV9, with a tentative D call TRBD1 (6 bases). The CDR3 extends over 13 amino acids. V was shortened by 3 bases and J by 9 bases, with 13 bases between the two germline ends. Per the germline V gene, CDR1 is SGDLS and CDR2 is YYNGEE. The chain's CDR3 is CASSALQGSEQFF. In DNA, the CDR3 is TGTGCCAGCAGCGCCCTACAGGGCAGTGAGCAGTTCTTC.

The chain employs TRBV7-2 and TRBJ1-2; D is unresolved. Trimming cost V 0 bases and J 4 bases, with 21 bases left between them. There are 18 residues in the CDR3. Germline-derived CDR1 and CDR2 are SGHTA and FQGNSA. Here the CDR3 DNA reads TGTGCCAGCAGCTTAGCGCCCGGGGTTGAGCTTGTGCGCTATGGCTACACCTTC. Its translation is CASSLAPGVELVRYGYTF.

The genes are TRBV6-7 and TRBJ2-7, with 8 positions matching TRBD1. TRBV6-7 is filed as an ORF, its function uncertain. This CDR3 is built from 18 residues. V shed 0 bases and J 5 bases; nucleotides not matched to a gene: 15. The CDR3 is CASSYSPHDRGFAHEQYF. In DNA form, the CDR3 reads TGTGCCAGCAGTTACTCGCCTCACGACAGGGGATTTGCCCACGAGCAGTACTTC.

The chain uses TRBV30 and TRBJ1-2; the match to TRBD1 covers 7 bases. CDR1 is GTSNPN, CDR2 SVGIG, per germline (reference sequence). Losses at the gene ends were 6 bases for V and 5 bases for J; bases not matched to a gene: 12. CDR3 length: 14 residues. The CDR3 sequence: CACPRGGSLYGYTF. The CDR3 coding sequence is TGTGCCTGTCCCCGAGGGGGCAGTTTATATGGCTACACCTTC.

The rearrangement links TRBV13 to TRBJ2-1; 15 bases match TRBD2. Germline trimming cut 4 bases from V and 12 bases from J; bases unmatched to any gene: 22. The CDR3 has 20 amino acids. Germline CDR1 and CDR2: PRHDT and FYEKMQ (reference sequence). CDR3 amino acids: CASSSATNDRGLAGGAGQFF. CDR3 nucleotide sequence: TGTGCCAGCAGCTCCGCCACGAATGACAGGGGACTAGCGGGGGGCGCGGGGCAGTTCTTC.

CDR3 protein: CSVLGPAGQFF. DNA for the CDR3: TGCAGCGTTCTGGGCCCGGCAGGGCAGTTCTTC. The gene calls are TRBV29-1 and TRBJ2-1; D uncertain. The V gene lost 5 bases and the J gene lost 12 bases, with 14 bases spanning the gap. Germline CDR1 is SQVTM and CDR2 is ANQGSEA. The CDR3 length is 11 residues.

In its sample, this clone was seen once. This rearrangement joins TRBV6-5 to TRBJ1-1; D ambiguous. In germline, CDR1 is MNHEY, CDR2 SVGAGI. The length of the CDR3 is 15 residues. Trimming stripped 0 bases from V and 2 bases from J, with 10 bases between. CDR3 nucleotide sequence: TGTGCCAGCAGTTACTCGAGTAGTTTAAACACTGAAGCTTTCTTT. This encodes CASSYSSSLNTEAFF.